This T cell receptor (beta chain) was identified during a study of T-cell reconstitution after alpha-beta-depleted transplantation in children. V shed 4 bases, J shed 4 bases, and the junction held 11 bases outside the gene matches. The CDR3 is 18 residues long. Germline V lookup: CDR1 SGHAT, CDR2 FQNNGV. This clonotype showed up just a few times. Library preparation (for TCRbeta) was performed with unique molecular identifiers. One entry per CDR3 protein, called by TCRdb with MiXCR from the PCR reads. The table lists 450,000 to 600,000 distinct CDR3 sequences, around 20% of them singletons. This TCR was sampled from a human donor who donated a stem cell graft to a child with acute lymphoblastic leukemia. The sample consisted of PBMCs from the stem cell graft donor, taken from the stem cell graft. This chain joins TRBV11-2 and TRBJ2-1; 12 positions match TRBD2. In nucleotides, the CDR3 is TGTGCCAGCAGCTCCCGCCAACTAGCGGGAGGCCTTTACAATGAGCAGTTCTTC. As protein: CASSSRQLAGGLYNEQFF.